The next 16 T cell receptor beta chains were all read from a single sample in a study of early T cells in non-severe SARS-CoV-2 infection. Via MiXCR, TCRdb re-called the 5' RACE reads, giving one row per CDR3 protein. Of tens of thousands of distinct CDR3 sequences listed, around 7% are singletons. Sequenced material: whole blood, taken at baseline. The source of these receptors is an adult who was a healthcare worker with PCR-confirmed SARS-CoV-2 infection or an uninfected control (not recorded which).

This chain joins TRBV29-1 and TRBJ2-2; 9 bases fit TRBD2. The CDR3 sequence is 15 residues long. V was clipped by 1 base and J by 5 bases; unmatched bases: 5. CDR1 and CDR2 (germline): SQVTM, ANQGSEA. The CDR3 reads CSVEVAGALTGELFF. The CDR3 DNA follows: TGCAGCGTTGAAGTAGCGGGGGCCCTAACCGGGGAGCTGTTTTTT.

The rearrangement links TRBV10-3 to TRBJ2-4, with 7 nucleotides matching TRBD2. Per the germline V gene, CDR1 is ENHRY and CDR2 is SYGVKD. V gave up 5 bases and J gave up 9 bases; unmatched junction bases: 4. This CDR3 is built from 12 residues. CDR3 region: CAISPSGGIQYF. CDR3 DNA sequence: TGTGCCATCAGTCCTTCGGGGGGCATTCAGTACTTC.

This clonotype was seen at least ten times. The V call is TRBV12-3 or TRBV12-4, the J call TRBJ1-1, with TRBD1 matching 11 bases. This CDR3 region has 13 residues. V shed 5 bases, J shed 6 bases, and the junction held 2 bases outside the gene matches. This CDR3 is CASSGGQGAEAFF. The CDR3 region has the DNA TGTGCCAGCAGTGGGGGACAGGGGGCTGAAGCTTTCTTT.

CDR3 region: CASSVLPAGTSTDTQYF. The CDR3, as DNA: TGCGCCAGCAGCGTCTTGCCAGCGGGGACTAGCACAGATACGCAGTATTTT. The chain links TRBV5-1 to TRBJ2-3, with 7 nucleotides matching TRBD2. Germline-derived CDR1 and CDR2 are SGHRS and YFSETQ. Trimming took 4 bases from V and 0 from J; bases not matched to a gene: 11. CDR3 length equals 17 residues.

This clonotype was seen ten or more times. The rearrangement joins TRBV29-1 to TRBJ2-5; D is possibly TRBD2 (6 bases). Germline values: CDR1 SQVTM, CDR2 ANQGSEA. This CDR3 is built from 12 residues. V was shortened by 6 bases and J by 7 bases, with 15 bases between the two germline ends. The chain's CDR3 is CSVDSGVGTQYF. In DNA form, the CDR3 reads TGCAGCGTGGATAGCGGTGTAGGGACCCAGTACTTC. Filled out from reference TRBV29-1 and TRBJ2-5, the complete variable domain reads SAVISQKPSRDICQRGTSLTIQCQVDSQVTMMFWYRQQPGQSLTLIATANQGSEATYESGFVIDKFPISRPNLTFSTLTVSNMSPEDSSIYLCSVDSGVGTQYFGPGTRLLVL.

V and J are TRBV12-3 or TRBV12-4 and TRBJ1-2; tentative D call: TRBD1 (5 bases). This CDR3 region has 14 residues. V was cut by 3 bases and J by 4 bases, with 12 bases left in between. The CDR3 here is CASSFEGRAYGYTF. CDR3 DNA sequence: TGTGCCAGCAGTTTTGAGGGGCGGGCCTATGGCTACACCTTC.

The CDR3 here is CASSKLMNTEAFF. For the CDR3, the DNA is TGTGCCAGCAGCAAACTGATGAACACTGAAGCTTTCTTT. The chain has TRBV21-1 and TRBJ1-1. TRBV21-1 has pseudogene status. CDR3 length equals 13 residues.

This clonotype was detected ten times or more. The chain links TRBV6-5 to TRBJ2-3; 8 nucleotides line up with TRBD2. CDR3 length: 19 amino acids. Losses at the gene ends were 0 bases for V and 0 bases for J; bases not matched to a gene: 11. CDR1 MNHEY and CDR2 SVGAGI come from the germline V gene. Written as DNA, the CDR3 is TGTGCCAGCAGTTACTCCTACCGCCCCAGCGGGGGTAGCACAGATACGCAGTATTTT. Translation: CASSYSYRPSGGSTDTQYF.

At least ten counts were recorded for this clonotype. The DNA of the CDR3 is TGCAGTCCCAAGACAGATTACTACAATGAGCAGTTCTTC. It specifies CSPKTDYYNEQFF. V is TRBV20-1 and J is TRBJ2-1, with D maybe TRBD1 (5 bases). This CDR3 comprises 13 residues. From germline, CDR1 is DFQATT and CDR2 SNEGSKA (reference sequence). Trimming shortened V by 8 bases and J by 3 bases, and 14 bases separated the two germline ends.

Ten or more counts support this clonotype. V usage is TRBV20-1 and J usage is TRBJ2-1; 9 bases fit TRBD2. Per the germline V gene, CDR1 is DFQATT and CDR2 is SNEGSKA (reference sequence). Trimming cost V 1 base and J 8 bases; bases outside gene matches: 12. The CDR3 loop spans 16 amino acids. The CDR3 region is CSARGLAGVLSDEQFF. Written as DNA, the CDR3 is TGCAGTGCTAGAGGTTTAGCGGGGGTTTTGAGCGATGAGCAGTTCTTC.

This clonotype was counted ten times or more. This chain uses TRBV10-1 with TRBJ2-1, with D possibly being TRBD2 (6 bases). V was pared by 6 bases and J by 8 bases, with 20 bases between. Per the germline V gene, CDR1 is WNHNN and CDR2 is SYGVQD (reference sequence). This CDR3 region has 15 residues. The CDR3 DNA sequence: TGCGCCAGCAGGGGGGGAAGTTGGGGATTCGATGAGCAGTTCTTC. Its protein is CASRGGSWGFDEQFF.

This clonotype came up many times. This chain joins TRBV20-1 and TRBJ1-1; 8 nucleotides align to TRBD1. This CDR3 spans 15 amino acids. CDR1 DFQATT and CDR2 SNEGSKA come from the germline V gene (reference sequence). Unmatched junction bases numbered 8, after V lost 0 bases and J lost 5 bases. The CDR3 reads CSARDTETGVTEAFF. CDR3 in DNA: TGCAGTGCTAGAGATACCGAGACAGGGGTGACTGAAGCTTTCTTT.

The chain is built from TRBV28 and TRBJ2-6; D is undetermined. The germline V gene encodes CDR1 MDHEN and CDR2 SYDVKM. Deletions cut 2 bases from V and 0 bases from J, with 2 bases between. The CDR3 totals 14 residues. The CDR3 loop reads CASSLASGANVLTF. In DNA form, the CDR3 reads TGTGCCAGCAGTTTAGCCTCTGGGGCCAACGTCCTGACTTTC.

This clonotype was observed a handful of times. The chain has TRBV10-1 and TRBJ2-3, with 7 bases fitting TRBD1. The V segment lost 7 bases and the J segment 4 bases; nucleotides outside the gene matches: 11. CDR1 is WNHNN, CDR2 SYGVQD, per germline (reference sequence). This CDR3 region has 15 residues. CDR3 sequence reads: CASIQGTAGADTQYF. CDR3 coding DNA: TGCGCCAGCATTCAGGGGACAGCAGGGGCAGATACGCAGTATTTT.

This chain uses TRBV7-6 with TRBJ2-7; D might be TRBD1 (6 bases). CDR1 and CDR2 from the germline V gene are SGHVS and FNYEAQ. V shed 5 bases and J shed 0 bases, with 17 bases lying between them. This CDR3 has 16 amino acids. In DNA, the CDR3 is TGTGCCAGCAGCGCCCAGGACAGCAGATTCTCCTACGAGCAGTACTTC. Translated: CASSAQDSRFSYEQYF.

The CDR3 region is CASRKDIYYEQYF. The CDR3 region has the DNA TGTGCCAGCAGAAAGGACATCTACTACGAGCAGTACTTC. The rearrangement uses TRBV12-3 or TRBV12-4 and TRBJ2-7, with D maybe TRBD1 (5 bases). Trimming shortened V by 6 bases and J by 3 bases, and 12 bases separated the two germline ends. CDR3 size: 13 residues.